This T cell receptor (beta chain) is drawn from a study of radiotherapy plus CTLA-4 blockade in lung cancer. Across the study: Across the patients, objective responses occurred in less than 20%, and disease control in roughly 30%. Study results and limitations: The best predictor of response was reported to be early blood T cell clone dynamics, with interferon-beta. Radiotherapy with ipilimumab was followed by blood expansion of tumor-derived clones.

Repertoires were generated with immunoSEQ multiplex PCR, while TCRdb's copy carries only in-frame clones and drops some. The data hold tens of thousands of clones, with more than 60% observed a single time. This clone was seen more than once but under ten times. Its antigen is not identified. This sequence was found in a human donor with non-small cell lung cancer who had stable disease on radiotherapy plus ipilimumab. The material sequenced was peripheral blood, taken from a patient treated with radiotherapy plus ipilimumab.

CDR3 sequence reads: CAWSVIGAGNTIYF. The CDR3 region has the DNA TGTGCCTGGAGTGTAATAGGGGCTGGAAACACCATATATTTT. The J gene is TRBJ1-3, the V gene TRBV30; the D gene is possibly TRBD1 (5 bases). Germline CDR1 GTSNPN, CDR2 SVGIG (reference sequence). This CDR3 is 14 amino acids long. The germline V and J ends were trimmed by 0 bases and 2 bases, with 8 bases remaining between them.